This is a list of T cell receptor beta chains from one sample in a study of neurological immune-mediated disorders. TCRdb used MiXCR to reprocess the 5' RACE reads, holding one entry per CDR3 protein. This table has 55,000 or so distinct CDR3 sequences, 3.5% to 4% appearing once. The sequenced material came from CD4+ T cells from blood. Receptors originate from a woman in her thirties or forties with multiple sclerosis. CDR3s include the opening cysteine and the closing phenylalanine or tryptophan. The D gene is left open where the match is weak. The listing skips clone size in some rows; elsewhere it reads once, few, many or a size class.

TRBV10-3	many	-	TRBJ2-7	CAIQGGGEQYF	TGTGCCATACAGGGGGGAGGGGAGCAGTACTTC
TRBV7-8	many	-	TRBJ2-2	CASSLLYTGELFF	TGTGCCAGCAGCTTATTATACACCGGGGAGCTGTTTTTT
TRBV20-1	many	-	TRBJ1-1	CSARPKQVNTEAFF	TGCAGTGCTAGACCGAAACAAGTGAACACTGAAGCTTTCTTT
TRBV10-3	many	TRBD1	TRBJ1-2	CAIRTDRGGSGYTF	TGTGCCATCAGGACGGACAGGGGTGGTTCTGGCTACACCTTC
TRBV5-1	many	-	TRBJ1-1	CASSRTGTWGNTEAFF	TGCGCCAGCAGCCGAACAGGGACGTGGGGGAACACTGAAGCTTTCTTT
TRBV20-1	many	-	TRBJ1-1	CSARADNLNTEAFF	TGCAGTGCTAGGGCGGATAACCTGAACACTGAAGCTTTCTTT
TRBV20-1	many	-	TRBJ1-1	CSARRDVNTEAFF	TGCAGTGCTAGACGGGACGTTAATACTGAAGCTTTCTTT
TRBV5-5	many	-	TRBJ1-5	CASSLVPGLSNQPQHF	TGTGCCAGCAGCTTGGTCCCGGGACTTAGCAATCAGCCCCAGCATTTT
TRBV27	many	TRBD2	TRBJ2-1	CASRTPGTNYNEQFF	TGTGCCAGCCGCACGCCCGGGACTAACTACAATGAGCAGTTCTTC
TRBV5-1	many	-	TRBJ2-1	CASSFSTGSNEQFF	TGCGCCAGCAGCTTTTCTACTGGCAGTAATGAGCAGTTCTTC
TRBV18	few	TRBD1	TRBJ1-3	CASSPPSTGGLLGNTIYF	TGTGCCAGCTCACCACCCTCGACAGGGGGCCTTCTTGGAAACACCATATATTTT
TRBV5-1	many	-	TRBJ2-2	CASTLRGDTGELFF	TGCGCCAGCACCCTTAGGGGTGACACCGGGGAGCTGTTTTTT
TRBV11-2	many	-	TRBJ2-1	CASSLNKHNEQFF	TGTGCCAGCAGCTTAAATAAGCACAATGAGCAGTTCTTC
TRBV10-3	many	-	TRBJ1-4	CAISAGDYATNEKLFF	TGTGCCATCAGCGCAGGGGATTATGCAACTAATGAAAAACTGTTTTTT
TRBV11-2	many	-	TRBJ2-1	CASSLGAGTYNEQFF	TGTGCCAGCAGCTTAGGAGCAGGGACCTACAATGAGCAGTTCTTC
TRBV5-1	-	-	TRBJ2-6	CASSLLGGTGANVLTF	TGCGCCAGCAGCTTGCTCGGGGGTACTGGGGCCAACGTCCTGACTTTC
TRBV5-1	many	TRBD2	TRBJ2-2	CASSKAGANTGELFF	TGCGCCAGCAGCAAAGCGGGGGCTAACACCGGGGAGCTGTTTTTT
TRBV20-1	many	-	TRBJ1-5	CSASRQSPDQPQHF	TGCAGTGCTAGCAGGCAGTCGCCTGATCAGCCCCAGCATTTT
TRBV5-1	many	TRBD1	TRBJ2-4	CASSQQGSLAKNIQYF	TGCGCCAGCAGCCAACAGGGGAGCCTAGCCAAAAACATTCAGTACTTC
TRBV7-2	many	TRBD2	TRBJ2-1	CASSLVASGGASEQFF	TGTGCCAGCAGCTTAGTGGCTAGCGGGGGGGCCTCTGAGCAGTTCTTC
TRBV6-5	many	-	TRBJ2-7	CASRKGGGEQYF	TGTGCCAGCAGGAAGGGGGGTGGCGAGCAGTACTTC
TRBV5-1	many	-	TRBJ1-5	CASSPAWESNQPQHF	TGCGCCAGCAGCCCTGCGTGGGAGAGCAATCAGCCCCAGCATTTT
TRBV29-1	many	-	TRBJ2-3	CSVTTDSTDTQYF	TGCAGCGTTACGACGGATAGCACAGATACGCAGTATTTT
TRBV9	many	TRBD2	TRBJ2-1	CASSPLAGDYNEQFF	TGTGCCAGCAGTCCCCTAGCGGGGGACTACAATGAGCAGTTCTTC
TRBV7-2	many	TRBD2	TRBJ2-1	CASSPESGSSGSGQFF	TGTGCCAGCAGCCCTGAGTCGGGGTCCAGCGGGAGTGGGCAGTTCTTC
TRBV12-3/TRBV12-4	many	TRBD1	TRBJ1-4	CASSFDGRGNEKLFF	TGTGCCAGCAGTTTTGACGGCAGGGGGAATGAAAAACTGTTTTTT
TRBV4-2	many	-	TRBJ2-5	CASSPGRLDWETQYF	TGTGCCAGCAGCCCCGGCAGGCTCGACTGGGAGACCCAGTACTTC
TRBV29-1	many	-	TRBJ2-3	CSVGKFAWAGTDTQYF	TGCAGCGTTGGCAAGTTCGCGTGGGCGGGGACAGATACGCAGTATTTT
TRBV20-1	many	TRBD2	TRBJ2-3	CSANGGGGTDTQYF	TGCAGTGCTAACGGGGGGGGGGGCACAGATACGCAGTATTTT
TRBV4-2	many	-	TRBJ1-1	CASSQETARATEAFF	TGTGCCAGCAGCCAAGAAACCGCCAGGGCAACTGAAGCTTTCTTT
TRBV6-5	many	-	TRBJ1-1	CASSLRGNTEAFF	TGTGCCAGCAGTTTGAGGGGGAACACTGAAGCTTTCTTT
TRBV7-9	many	TRBD1	TRBJ1-6	CASTPGAGGNSPLHF	TGTGCCAGCACCCCGGGGGCAGGGGGCAATTCACCCCTCCACTTT
TRBV10-1	many	TRBD1	TRBJ1-1	CASLRDRGKNTEAFF	TGCGCCAGCCTAAGGGACAGGGGGAAGAACACTGAAGCTTTCTTT
TRBV5-1	many	TRBD1	TRBJ1-2	CASSLGGQGASYTF	TGCGCCAGCAGCTTGGGTGGACAGGGGGCGAGCTACACCTTC
TRBV5-5	many	-	TRBJ2-1	CASSPRTTAGYNEQFF	TGTGCCAGCAGCCCGAGGACTACCGCCGGGTACAATGAGCAGTTCTTC
TRBV10-3	many	TRBD1	TRBJ1-1	CAISEYGTGGPNTEAFF	TGTGCCATCAGTGAGTATGGGACAGGGGGACCGAACACTGAAGCTTTCTTT
TRBV20-1	many	TRBD1	TRBJ2-3	CSAYEGQGATDTQYF	TGCAGTGCTTATGAGGGACAGGGGGCCACAGATACGCAGTATTTT
TRBV5-1	many	-	TRBJ2-7	CASSLDRDSALYEQYF	TGCGCCAGCAGCTTGGACCGGGACTCAGCGCTCTACGAGCAGTACTTC
TRBV18	many	-	TRBJ1-1	CASSPQGVQTEAFF	TGTGCCAGCTCACCACAGGGGGTACAAACTGAAGCTTTCTTT
TRBV7-2	many	TRBD2	TRBJ2-1	CASSLTSGGAGGQFF	TGTGCCAGCAGCTTGACTAGCGGGGGGGCCGGTGGGCAGTTCTTC
TRBV12-3/TRBV12-4	-	-	TRBJ1-3	CASRSPSGPGNTIYF	TGTGCCAGCAGAAGCCCTAGTGGACCTGGAAACACCATATATTTT